Presented here are 7 T cell receptor beta chains from one specimen sequenced in a study of neurological immune-mediated disorders. In TCRdb, the 5' RACE reads were re-called with MiXCR into one record per CDR3 protein. The table lists about 46,000 distinct CDR3 sequences, 10% of them singletons, with over 4% in the top ten. What was sequenced was PBMCs. The source is a man between 65 and 80 years old with HTLV-1-associated myelopathy (HAM/TSP).

Ten or more counts support this clonotype. The V call is TRBV11-3, the J call TRBJ2-7; possibly TRBD2 for D (7 bases). Germline-derived CDR1 and CDR2 are SGHNT and YENEEA. This CDR3 has 14 amino acids. Trimming removed 5 bases from V and 6 bases from J, with 17 bases in between. Written as DNA, the CDR3 is TGTGCCAGCAGCAGAAGGGACACGGGGGGCGAGCAGTACTTC. Its protein is CASSRRDTGGEQYF.

This clonotype was picked up many times. The chain links TRBV27 to TRBJ1-2; D is perhaps TRBD1 (6 bases). V was cut by 2 bases and J by 8 bases, with 12 bases left in between. Germline V gene lookup returns CDR1 MNHEY and CDR2 SMNVEV (reference sequence). There are 13 residues in the CDR3. CDR3 sequence: CASSLAGASGYTF. DNA for the CDR3: TGTGCCAGCAGTTTAGCAGGGGCGTCAGGCTACACCTTC.

This clonotype appeared many times. This chain joins TRBV7-3 and TRBJ2-1; D gene uncertain. Germline V CDR1 and CDR2: SGHTA, FQGTGA. The CDR3 runs 13 residues. Trimming stripped 2 bases from V and 8 bases from J, with 10 bases between. CDR3 loop: CASSLYGEDEQFF. CDR3 bases: TGTGCCAGCAGCTTATATGGGGAAGATGAGCAGTTCTTC.

This clonotype has at least ten counts. This chain joins TRBV27 and TRBJ2-2; TRBD1 is a possible D gene (6 bases). CDR1 and CDR2 from the germline V gene are MNHEY and SMNVEV (reference sequence). The length of the CDR3 is 14 residues. Trimming removed 6 bases from V and 4 bases from J, with 12 bases in between. CDR3 bases: TGTGCCAGCAGGCTTGACAGGTCCACCGGGGAGCTGTTTTTT. Translating it yields CASRLDRSTGELFF.

The chain carries TRBV28 and TRBJ1-3; D uncertain. CDR1 is MDHEN, CDR2 SYDVKM, per germline. Trimming pared 3 bases from V and 0 bases from J, leaving 9 bases between. There are 15 residues in the CDR3. The CDR3 nucleotides read TGTGCCAGCAGTTTTCTGGGTGGCTCTGGAAACACCATATATTTT. This codes for CASSFLGGSGNTIYF.

In this sample, this clonotype turned up many times. The rearrangement joins TRBV5-1 to TRBJ2-4, with unresolved D. Germline CDR1 SGHRS, CDR2 YFSETQ. V was pared by 1 base and J by 1 base, with 6 bases between. This CDR3 comprises 14 residues. The CDR3 bases are TGCGCCAGCAGCTTGACACAGGCCAAAAACATTCAGTACTTC. It translates to CASSLTQAKNIQYF.

This clonotype has ten or more counts. The chain carries TRBV7-8 and TRBJ2-1; no definite D call. The V and J ends lost 4 bases and 8 bases respectively, with 21 bases between them. This CDR3 is built from 16 residues. Germline CDR1 is SGHVS and CDR2 is FQNEAQ. This CDR3 reads CASSSWLSHQTDEQFF. In nucleotides, the CDR3 is TGTGCCAGCAGCTCCTGGTTGAGTCATCAGACCGATGAGCAGTTCTTC.